The entry below describes one T cell receptor beta chain. This may be a read error: a much more frequent sequence differs by one nucleotide. The data derive from a study of patients with pleural tuberculosis. Germline lookup yields CDR1 SQVTM and CDR2 ANQGSEA. The CDR3 runs 13 residues. TCRdb re-called the reads with MiXCR, one entry per CDR3 protein. The sample includes under 55,000 distinct CDR3 sequences, about 7.3% of them seen just once. The rearrangement uses TRBV29-1 and TRBJ1-1; 7 bases align to TRBD1. This TCR was sampled from a human donor with pleural tuberculosis. DNA of the CDR3: TGCAGCGTTTACCGACAGGGCGGGACTGAAGCTTCCTTT. This sequence encodes CSVYRQGGTEASF.